What follows describes a single T cell receptor beta chain. The antigen remains unidentified. The data belong to a study of T cell responses to AZD1222 COVID-19 vaccine. Points from the study as a whole: No repertoire was sampled before or during the peak T cell response, only after it. Donors skewed white British and female; clonal diversity was possibly underestimated. Spike-specific TCR breadth and depth were elevated following two AZD1222 doses.

Germline V gene data show CDR1 as KGHSH and CDR2 as LQKENI. V dropped 2 bases and J dropped 3 bases, with 10 bases sitting between them. This CDR3 has 14 amino acids. The data were produced by immunoSEQ multiplex PCR, yet TCRdb's version contains in-frame clones alone and is incomplete. The table has under 200,000 clones, approximately 95% seen once. This specimen consisted of peripheral blood, obtained on day 0 of AZD1222 vaccination. The sequence was obtained from an adult in good health. V usage is TRBV18 and J usage is TRBJ1-1; the D gene is possibly TRBD1 (5 bases). The CDR3 reads CASSPGWGHTEAFF. The CDR3 region has the DNA TGTGCCAGCTCACCAGGGTGGGGACACACTGAAGCTTTCTTT.